These 28 T cell receptor beta chains originate from one sample sequenced in a study of blood T cell repertoires in COVID-19 (dated by TCRdb to 2018 to 2020). The receptor library was made with the immunoSEQ multiplex PCR assay. Drawn from immuneACCESS, this table holds only the in-frame rearrangements with V and J called that TCRdb kept. Clones are partly lost; checked studies trace under half to an unresolved V gene and leave the rest unexplained. This sample has 250,000 to 300,000 clones in its table, and roughly 86% of those were observed once. The ten largest clonotypes hold around 10% of the sample. The sample comprised peripheral blood. Receptors originate from a woman younger than 45 with COVID-19, enrolled during active disease.

This clone was seen a few times. As DNA, the CDR3 is TGTGCCAGCAGCTCCGGGACAGGGGTTAGCGAGCAGTACTTC. It codes for CASSSGTGVSEQYF. The chain is built from TRBV7-3 and TRBJ2-7; 10 bases are shared with TRBD1. Germline V CDR1 and CDR2: SGHTA, FQGTGA. Trimming at V came to 4 bases and at J to 6 bases, leaving 6 bases not matched to a gene. The CDR3 is made up of 14 amino acids.

V and J are TRBV10-1 and TRBJ2-2; D is unresolved. Trimming took off 3 bases at V and 5 bases at J, with 4 bases between the two ends. CDR1 WNHNN and CDR2 SYGVQD come from the germline V gene (reference sequence). This CDR3 region has 12 residues. CDR3 region: CASSDITGELFF. The CDR3 nucleotides read TGCGCCAGCAGTGATATAACCGGGGAGCTGTTTTTT.

This chain connects TRBV9 to TRBJ1-4; no definite D call. In germline, CDR1 is SGDLS, CDR2 YYNGEE. V lost 3 bases, J lost 2 bases, and 8 bases lay in between. CDR3 length: 14 residues. CDR3 in amino acids: CASSASGTNEKLFF. CDR3 sequence (DNA): TGTGCCAGCAGCGCCTCCGGGACTAATGAAAAACTGTTTTTT.

This chain joins TRBV28 and TRBJ1-6; 9 bases align to TRBD1. Looked up from germline, CDR1 is MDHEN and CDR2 is SYDVKM. V shed 5 bases and J 5 bases; nucleotides not matched to a gene: 4. The CDR3 consists of 15 residues. This CDR3 is CASSTYRGHNSPLHF. CDR3 sequence (DNA): TGTGCCAGCAGTACCTACAGGGGGCATAATTCACCCCTCCACTTT. The whole variable domain, remainder taken from reference TRBV28 and TRBJ1-6, is DVKVTQSSRYLVKRTGEKVFLECVQDMDHENMFWYRQDPGLGLRLIYFSYDVKMKEKGDIPEGYSVSREKKERFSLILESASTNQTSMYLCASSTYRGHNSPLHFGNGTRLTVT.

The J gene is TRBJ2-2, the V gene TRBV28; TRBD2 matches at 12 bases. From germline, CDR1 is MDHEN and CDR2 SYDVKM. This CDR3 is 18 amino acids long. V gave up 2 bases and J gave up 2 bases; unmatched junction bases: 6. CDR3: CASSLLASGRANTGELFF. CDR3 sequence (DNA): TGTGCCAGCAGTTTACTGGCTAGCGGGAGGGCCAACACCGGGGAGCTGTTTTTT.

The chain joins TRBV20-1 to TRBJ2-7; 14 bases agree with TRBD2. The CDR3 extends over 11 amino acids. The germline CDR1 and CDR2 sequences are DFQATT and SNEGSKA (reference sequence). J was trimmed by 12 bases and V by 5 bases; bases with no gene match: 3. CDR3 amino acids: CSAGTSGRPYF. DNA of the CDR3: TGCAGTGCTGGGACTAGCGGGAGACCGTACTTC.

This clone was found once. The chain is built from TRBV5-1 and TRBJ2-5; 11 bases fit TRBD2. The CDR3 sequence is 15 residues long. J lost 4 bases, V lost 0 bases, and 2 bases had no gene match. Germline CDR1 and CDR2: SGHRS and YFSETQ. The CDR3 reads CASSLGGTSGETQYF. Here the CDR3 DNA reads TGCGCCAGCAGCTTGGGAGGGACTAGCGGAGAGACCCAGTACTTC.

The chain links TRBV19 to TRBJ2-7, with 12 bases that match TRBD2. J lost 5 bases, V lost 5 bases, and 4 bases had no gene match. The germline V gene encodes CDR1 LNHDA and CDR2 SQIVND (reference sequence). The CDR3 is 14 amino acids. DNA of the CDR3: TGTGCCAGTAGTCGGACTAGCGGGACCCACGAGCAGTACTTC. Protein: CASSRTSGTHEQYF.

This sequence joins TRBV27 and TRBJ2-5, with 11 bases fitting TRBD2. The germline CDR1 and CDR2 sequences are MNHEY and SMNVEV (reference sequence). The CDR3 has 15 amino acids. The J segment lost 5 bases and the V segment lost 8 bases, leaving 10 bases of the junction unmatched. The CDR3 DNA reads as TGTGCCAGCGCCCCTACTAGCGGGAGTGGGGAGACCCAGTACTTC. Encoded protein: CASAPTSGSGETQYF.

The chain links TRBV15 to TRBJ2-7, with 10 bases matching TRBD2. V dropped 0 bases and J dropped 5; count of bases not matched to a gene: 10. CDR3 length: 17 amino acids. Germline assignment: CDR1 LNHNV and CDR2 YYDKDF (reference sequence). The CDR3 sequence: CATSRDSPSGSRNEQYF. DNA of the CDR3: TGTGCCACCAGCAGAGATAGCCCTAGCGGGAGTCGCAACGAGCAGTACTTC.

The chain uses TRBV5-5 and TRBJ2-5; 10 bases align to TRBD2. V was clipped by 2 bases and J by 2 bases; unmatched bases: 6. The CDR3 consists of 16 residues. Germline CDR1 SGHKS, CDR2 YYEKEE (reference sequence). The CDR3 region is CASSLSGTSVQETQYF. The CDR3 nucleotides are TGTGCCAGCAGCTTATCGGGGACTAGCGTGCAAGAGACCCAGTACTTC.

The V and J genes are TRBV5-5 and TRBJ2-1; TRBD2 matches 13 bases. Trimming took 4 bases from V and 15 from J; bases not matched to a gene: 4. Germline CDR1 is SGHKS and CDR2 is YYEKEE (reference sequence). The CDR3 covers 12 residues. Here the CDR3 DNA reads TGTGCCAGCAGCGGACTAGCGGGAGCGACGTTCTTC. It translates to CASSGLAGATFF.

The chain recombines TRBV10-3 with TRBJ2-3; perhaps TRBD2 as D (5 bases). This CDR3 is built from 11 residues. Germline V gene data show CDR1 as ENHRY and CDR2 as SYGVKD. V lost 6 bases and J 4 bases, leaving 5 bases between the germline ends. The CDR3 reads CAIRRADTQYF. CDR3 DNA sequence: TGTGCCATCAGGCGGGCAGATACGCAGTATTTT.

This chain uses TRBV27 with TRBJ2-7; D not resolved. Germline V lookup: CDR1 MNHEY, CDR2 SMNVEV (reference sequence). V was shortened by 5 bases and J by 7 bases, with 12 bases between the two germline ends. The length of the CDR3 is 12 residues. The CDR3 region is CASSLQLREQYF. CDR3 sequence (DNA): TGTGCCAGCAGTCTCCAACTACGAGAGCAGTACTTC.

The rearrangement joins TRBV28 to TRBJ2-7; D unresolved. The CDR3 runs 14 residues. The V end lost 5 bases, the J end lost 0 bases, and 11 bases lay between the germline ends. Germline V CDR1 and CDR2: MDHEN, SYDVKM. The CDR3 nucleotides read TGTGCCAGCAGTCCTCCTAGTAGCTCCTACGAGCAGTACTTC. Amino acids: CASSPPSSSYEQYF.

The rearrangement links TRBV28 to TRBJ2-7; 15 positions agree with TRBD2. Trimming at V came to 5 bases and at J to 4 bases, leaving 12 bases not matched to a gene. The CDR3 sequence is 18 residues long. Germline CDR1 and CDR2: MDHEN and SYDVKM. The CDR3 loop is CASSPHLGTSGRKYEQYF. Written as DNA, the CDR3 is TGTGCCAGCAGTCCGCACCTTGGGACTAGCGGGAGGAAGTACGAGCAGTACTTC.

The chain joins TRBV6-1 to TRBJ1-1; no definite D call. This CDR3 has 13 amino acids. Trimming left V 3 bases short and J 8 bases short, with 13 bases between. The germline CDR1 and CDR2 sequences are MNHNS and SASEGT. CDR3 coding DNA: TGTGCCAGCAGTGACAGGTCCACTCGGGAAGCTTTCTTT. This encodes CASSDRSTREAFF.

CDR3 sequence: CASSSGGTADEAFF. The CDR3 DNA follows: TGCGCCAGCAGTTCTGGAGGGACCGCTGATGAAGCTTTCTTT. The J gene is TRBJ1-1, the V gene TRBV5-1, with D perhaps TRBD1 (5 bases). Per the germline V gene, CDR1 is SGHRS and CDR2 is YFSETQ. The length of the CDR3 is 14 residues. V dropped 5 bases and J dropped 7 bases, with 18 bases sitting between them.

This clone was detected only a few times. The chain joins TRBV20-1 to TRBJ1-6; 7 nucleotides align to TRBD1. Germline values: CDR1 DFQATT, CDR2 SNEGSKA (reference sequence). The CDR3 is 13 amino acids. J was trimmed by 8 bases and V by 3 bases; bases with no gene match: 4. This CDR3 reads CSASYRGDSPLHF. CDR3 in DNA: TGCAGTGCTAGTTACAGGGGTGATTCACCCCTCCACTTT.

The chain is built from TRBV5-5 and TRBJ2-7; possibly TRBD2 for D (5 bases). The CDR3 sequence is 15 residues long. Trimming stripped 0 bases from V and 0 bases from J, with 10 bases between. Germline CDR1 is SGHKS and CDR2 is YYEKEE (reference sequence). CDR3 region: CASSLAPSSSYEQYF. CDR3 sequence (DNA): TGTGCCAGCAGCTTGGCGCCTAGCAGCTCCTACGAGCAGTACTTC.

The V gene is TRBV3-1 (or the pseudogene TRBV3-2), the J gene TRBJ1-1; D perhaps matches TRBD1 (5 bases). The CDR3 spans 14 residues. V was trimmed by 6 bases and J by 5 bases, leaving 16 bases between them. Germline V gives CDR1 LGHDT, CDR2 YNNKEL (reference sequence). The DNA for the CDR3 is TGTGCCAGCAGAAAAACCGGGGGGATGACTGAAGCTTTCTTT. Translated, it gives CASRKTGGMTEAFF.

This chain connects TRBV2 to TRBJ2-3; 8 bases fit TRBD2. This CDR3 region has 14 residues. With V trimmed by 4 bases and J by 6 bases, 6 bases remained unmatched. Germline-derived CDR1 and CDR2 are SNHLY and FYNNEI. The CDR3 DNA follows: TGTGCCAGCAGTGCAGCGGGAGTAAGTGATACGCAGTATTTT. It specifies CASSAAGVSDTQYF.

This chain joins TRBV27 and TRBJ1-1; possible D gene TRBD1, 6 bases. Trimming stripped 3 bases from V and 1 base from J, with 9 bases between. The CDR3 spans 14 residues. Germline V gene sequence: CDR1 MNHEY, CDR2 SMNVEV (reference sequence). This CDR3 is CASSLYRENTEAFF. The CDR3 DNA follows: TGTGCCAGCAGTTTGTACAGGGAGAACACTGAAGCTTTCTTT.

The chain combines TRBV7-9 with TRBJ2-1; 11 nucleotides line up with TRBD2. J lost 8 bases, V lost 4 bases, and 7 bases had no gene match. In germline, CDR1 is SEHNR, CDR2 FQNEAQ (reference sequence). The CDR3 loop spans 15 amino acids. The CDR3 DNA sequence: TGTGCCAGCAGCTCGAAGACTAGCGGGAACTATGAGCAGTTCTTC. Residues: CASSSKTSGNYEQFF. The full variable domain, in which reference TRBV7-9 and TRBJ2-1 provide the parts outside the CDR3, is DTGVSQNPRHKITKRGQNVTFRCDPISEHNRLYWYRQTLGQGPEFLTYFQNEAQLEKSRLLSDRFSAERPKGSFSTLEIQRTEQGDSAMYLCASSSKTSGNYEQFFGPGTRLTVL.

The J gene is TRBJ2-1, the V gene TRBV5-1; 7 bases line up with TRBD2. V was pared by 2 bases and J by 7 bases, with 12 bases of the junction left unmatched. This CDR3 spans 16 amino acids. Germline V gives CDR1 SGHRS, CDR2 YFSETQ. CDR3 sequence (DNA): TGCGCCAGCAGCTTAGGGTGGGGCGGGAGAGGGAATGAGCAGTTCTTC. Protein: CASSLGWGGRGNEQFF.

This sequence joins TRBV18 and TRBJ1-1, with 10 bases lining up with TRBD1. CDR1 is KGHSH and CDR2 is LQKENI in the germline V gene. CDR3 length: 18 residues. J lost 1 base, V lost 2 bases, and 10 bases had no gene match. This CDR3 is CASSPGRDRGFRNTEAFF. CDR3 sequence (DNA): TGTGCCAGCTCACCAGGTAGGGACAGGGGTTTTAGGAACACTGAAGCTTTCTTT.

The chain carries TRBV6-5 and TRBJ2-2; weak D call: TRBD1 (6 bases). This CDR3 spans 14 amino acids. The germline V and J ends were trimmed by 8 bases and 1 base, with 11 bases remaining between them. Germline CDR1 reads MNHEY; CDR2 reads SVGAGI. CDR3: CASGTNWNTGELFF. In DNA, the CDR3 is TGTGCCAGCGGGACAAATTGGAACACCGGGGAGCTGTTTTTT.

The chain joins TRBV4-1 to TRBJ1-1, with 7 bases lining up with TRBD1. CDR3 size: 16 residues. CDR1 is MGHRA and CDR2 is YSYEKL in the germline V gene. Germline trimming cut 4 bases from V and 4 bases from J; bases unmatched to any gene: 12. In DNA, the CDR3 is TGCGCCAGCAGCCTTGGGGACAGACGGCTAGGCACTGAAGCTTTCTTT. As protein: CASSLGDRRLGTEAFF.